These T cell receptor beta chains were read from a single sample in a study of T cell responses to AZD1222 COVID-19 vaccine. Some clones are missing from TCRdb's copy, which holds only in-frame ones; the method was immunoSEQ multiplex PCR. The table records some 130,000 clones, 80% to 95% of them present only once. The material was peripheral blood, obtained on day 0 of AZD1222 vaccination. The receptors here all came from an adult in good health. Both conserved end residues are part of each CDR3. A D gene is named only where the DNA matches it firmly. Size is omitted from some rows. Given values are once, few, many or a class for expanded clones.

V gene	clone size	CDR3 length	D gene	J gene	CDR3 protein	CDR3 DNA
TRBV4-2	-	15	-	TRBJ2-1	CASSQGAPRTDEQFF	TGTGCCAGCAGCCAAGGGGCCCCGCGGACAGATGAGCAGTTCTTC
TRBV11-1	-	13	-	TRBJ2-6	CASSLGGANVLTF	TGTGCCAGCAGCTTGGGTGGGGCCAACGTCCTGACTTTC
TRBV5-6	few	15	TRBD2	TRBJ2-1	CASSLETGGRNEQFF	TGTGCCAGCAGCTTGGAGACGGGAGGGCGAAATGAGCAGTTCTTC
TRBV4-2	-	15	-	TRBJ1-2	CASSQEMTANYGYTF	TGTGCCAGCAGCCAAGAGATGACAGCTAACTATGGCTACACCTTC
TRBV5-6	once	14	-	TRBJ1-1	CASSLDSVRTEAFF	TGTGCCAGCAGCCTGGACAGTGTTCGGACTGAAGCTTTCTTT
TRBV2	-	15	TRBD1	TRBJ1-2	CASSAGQTRNYGYTF	TGTGCCAGCAGTGCGGGACAGACAAGAAACTATGGCTACACCTTC
TRBV19	-	14	-	TRBJ1-5	CASSKTGNNQPQHF	TGTGCCAGTAGTAAGACAGGAAACAATCAGCCCCAGCATTTT
TRBV3-1/TRBV3-2	-	16	-	TRBJ2-3	CASSQDYARRGDTQYF	TGTGCCAGCAGCCAAGATTACGCCAGAAGGGGAGATACGCAGTATTTT
TRBV3-1/TRBV3-2	-	15	-	TRBJ1-2	CASSQDNGRIYGYTF	TGTGCCAGCAGCCAAGATAATGGCAGGATTTATGGCTACACCTTC
TRBV18	-	13	-	TRBJ1-6	CASSLSLRSPLHF	TGTGCCAGCTCACTGTCCTTAAGGTCACCCCTCCACTTT
TRBV6-1	-	16	TRBD2	TRBJ2-7	CASSAIAGGHSYEQYF	TGTGCCAGCAGTGCCATAGCGGGAGGACACTCCTACGAGCAGTACTTC
TRBV2	few	15	TRBD2	TRBJ2-2	CASRGGATNTGELFF	TGTGCCAGCAGGGGAGGGGCCACGAACACCGGGGAGCTGTTTTTT
TRBV2	-	14	-	TRBJ1-2	CASSELGKNYGYTF	TGTGCCAGCAGTGAATTAGGTAAAAACTATGGCTACACCTTC
TRBV7-9	-	15	TRBD1	TRBJ2-5	CASSLGQGRQETQYF	TGTGCCAGCAGCTTGGGACAGGGACGCCAAGAGACCCAGTACTTC
TRBV9	-	12	TRBD2	TRBJ2-1	CAGGRGDNEQFF	TGTGCCGGCGGGAGGGGGGACAATGAGCAGTTCTTC
TRBV12-3/TRBV12-4	few	11	-	TRBJ2-7	CASSFEHEQYF	TGTGCCAGCAGTTTCGAGCACGAGCAGTACTTC
TRBV28	once	16	TRBD1	TRBJ2-6	CASGGQGSSGANVLTF	TGTGCCAGCGGGGGACAGGGGTCCTCTGGGGCCAACGTCCTGACTTTC
TRBV9	-	14	-	TRBJ2-3	CASSVAGYPDTQYF	TGTGCCAGCAGCGTAGCAGGGTACCCAGATACGCAGTATTTT
TRBV28	-	13	-	TRBJ2-3	CASSLLGTDTQYF	TGTGCCAGCAGTTTATTGGGCACAGATACGCAGTATTTT
TRBV28	-	14	TRBD1	TRBJ1-6	CATVPALTGPPLHF	TGTGCCACCGTACCCGCCTTGACAGGGCCACCCCTCCACTTT
TRBV6-2/TRBV6-3	-	16	-	TRBJ1-2	CASSYSLQNRGYGYTF	TGTGCCAGCAGTTACTCGTTACAGAACCGCGGCTATGGCTACACCTTC
TRBV7-8	-	14	TRBD2	TRBJ2-3	CASSFGGGTDTQYF	TGTGCCAGCAGCTTTGGGGGGGGTACAGATACGCAGTATTTT
TRBV29-1	-	15	TRBD2	TRBJ2-1	CSVATSGRWYNEQFF	TGCAGCGTTGCTACTAGCGGGAGATGGTACAATGAGCAGTTCTTC
TRBV3-1/TRBV3-2	-	14	-	TRBJ1-2	CASSPLSGNYGYTF	TGTGCCAGCAGCCCCCTTTCCGGGAACTATGGCTACACCTTC
TRBV5-4	-	15	TRBD2	TRBJ2-3	CASSKPGLAGDTQYF	TGTGCCAGCAGCAAACCGGGACTAGCGGGAGATACGCAGTATTTT
TRBV27	-	17	-	TRBJ1-6	CASSWDGTLGPNSPLHF	TGTGCCAGCAGTTGGGATGGGACATTGGGTCCCAATTCACCCCTCCACTTT
TRBV24-1	-	18	TRBD1	TRBJ2-3	CATSDRATGTGYTDTQYF	TGTGCCACCAGTGACCGCGCCACCGGGACAGGGTACACAGATACGCAGTATTTT
TRBV10-1	-	12	TRBD2	TRBJ2-7	CASGTSSYEQYF	TGCGCCAGCGGGACTAGCTCCTACGAGCAGTACTTC
TRBV29-1	-	14	TRBD1	TRBJ2-7	CSVTPGGLVYEQYF	TGCAGCGTTACCCCAGGGGGTTTGGTCTACGAGCAGTACTTC
TRBV7-2	once	13	-	TRBJ2-7	CASSLGPPTEQYF	TGTGCCAGCAGCTTAGGGCCTCCGACCGAGCAGTACTTC
TRBV7-9	-	15	-	TRBJ2-7	CASSLGVLGSYEQYF	TGTGCCAGCAGCTTAGGAGTGTTGGGCTCCTACGAGCAGTACTTC
TRBV15	-	15	-	TRBJ1-5	CATSRDVDGDQPQHF	TGTGCCACCAGCAGAGATGTGGACGGTGATCAGCCCCAGCATTTT
TRBV5-1	-	14	TRBD2	TRBJ2-5	CASSFSGGQETQYF	TGCGCCAGCAGTTTTAGCGGGGGACAAGAGACCCAGTACTTC
TRBV3-1/TRBV3-2	-	16	TRBD1	TRBJ2-7	CASSQDPGQGYHEQYF	TGTGCCAGCAGCCAAGATCCCGGACAGGGGTACCACGAGCAGTACTTC
TRBV12-3/TRBV12-4	-	13	-	TRBJ1-4	CASSVDVAEKLFF	TGTGCCAGCAGTGTAGACGTAGCCGAAAAACTGTTTTTT
TRBV29-1	once	11	-	TRBJ2-5	CSVGVRETQYF	TGCAGCGTTGGGGTTCGCGAGACCCAGTACTTC
TRBV18	-	14	-	TRBJ1-4	CASSPYGKNEKLFF	TGTGCCAGCTCACCCTATGGGAAGAATGAAAAACTGTTTTTT
TRBV19	-	17	TRBD1	TRBJ2-6	CASSFGQVLSGANVLTF	TGTGCCAGTAGTTTTGGACAGGTTCTCTCTGGGGCCAACGTCCTGACTTTC
TRBV27	few	11	-	TRBJ1-2	CAPYWEVGYTF	TGTGCCCCCTACTGGGAGGTCGGCTACACCTTC
TRBV7-3	-	17	TRBD2	TRBJ2-2	CASSKLAGGPYTGELFF	TGTGCCAGCAGCAAACTAGCGGGAGGGCCTTACACCGGGGAGCTGTTTTTT
TRBV7-7	-	16	TRBD2	TRBJ2-2	CASSLVSSGLGGELFF	TGTGCCAGCAGCTTAGTTTCTAGCGGCCTGGGCGGGGAGCTGTTTTTT
TRBV27	-	12	-	TRBJ1-5	CASGPIMQPQHF	TGTGCCAGCGGCCCCATAATGCAGCCCCAGCATTTT
TRBV6-5	once	14	-	TRBJ2-3	CASSTTDRTDTQYF	TGTGCCAGCAGTACGACTGACCGCACAGATACGCAGTATTTT
TRBV7-3	once	15	-	TRBJ2-2	CASSSPEVWTGELFF	TGTGCCAGCAGCTCCCCGGAGGTTTGGACCGGGGAGCTGTTTTTT
TRBV5-1	-	15	TRBD1	TRBJ1-1	CASSSAQGVNTEAFF	TGCGCCAGCAGCAGCGCACAGGGGGTCAACACTGAAGCTTTCTTT
TRBV3-1/TRBV3-2	once	14	TRBD1	TRBJ1-6	CASSDIQGNSPLHF	TGTGCCAGCAGCGATATACAGGGGAATTCACCCCTCCACTTT
TRBV15	-	17	-	TRBJ2-2	CATSRDRAEGWTGELFF	TGTGCCACCAGCAGAGATAGGGCAGAAGGGTGGACCGGGGAGCTGTTTTTT
TRBV5-6	-	14	-	TRBJ1-1	CASSWPGAGTEAFF	TGTGCCAGCAGCTGGCCGGGGGCAGGAACTGAAGCTTTCTTT
TRBV28	-	19	-	TRBJ2-5	CASTFLGPLGSLYQETQYF	TGTGCCAGCACCTTCCTCGGGCCCCTCGGATCCCTCTACCAAGAGACCCAGTACTTC